Sequencing of this TCR beta chain was carried out in a study of T cell responses to AZD1222 COVID-19 vaccine. Trimming took off 2 bases at V and 5 bases at J, with 9 bases between the two ends. There are 13 residues in the CDR3. TCRdb's table, derived via immunoSEQ multiplex PCR, lists solely in-frame clones and lacks some. In the table there are approximately 90,000 clones, around 90% of which are singletons. A word on this clone: Its antigen is unidentified.

Study-level results: With two AZD1222 doses given, Spike-specific TCR breadth and depth both rose. Nearly half of spike-specific TCRs reportedly go after variant regions that carry no mutations.

The rearrangement links TRBV12-3 or TRBV12-4 to TRBJ2-5; the D call may be TRBD1 or TRBD2 (5 bases each). The specimen comprised peripheral blood, sampled on day 0 of AZD1222 vaccination. This sequence was found in an adult in good health. The CDR3 loop is CASSLWGKETQYF. CDR3 DNA: TGTGCCAGCAGTTTATGGGGGAAGGAGACCCAGTACTTC.